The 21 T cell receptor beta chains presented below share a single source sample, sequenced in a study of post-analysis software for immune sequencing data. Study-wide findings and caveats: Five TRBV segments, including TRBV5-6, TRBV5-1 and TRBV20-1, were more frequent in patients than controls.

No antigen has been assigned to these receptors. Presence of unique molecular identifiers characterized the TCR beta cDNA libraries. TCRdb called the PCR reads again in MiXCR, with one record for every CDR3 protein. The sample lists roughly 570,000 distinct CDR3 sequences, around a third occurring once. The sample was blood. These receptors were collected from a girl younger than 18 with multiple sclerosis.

The CDR3 sequence: CATSRDKNSRANGYTF. The CDR3, as DNA: TGTGCCACCAGCAGAGATAAAAATTCGAGGGCTAATGGCTACACCTTC. This chain links TRBV15 with TRBJ1-2; unclear D gene. This CDR3 contains 16 residues. Germline V gene lookup returns CDR1 LNHNV and CDR2 YYDKDF (reference sequence). V lost 0 bases, J lost 6 bases, and 17 bases lay in between. Combining the CDR3 with reference TRBV15 and TRBJ1-2 gives the whole variable domain DAMVIQNPRYQVTQFGKPVTLSCSQTLNHNVMYWYQQKSSQAPKLLFHYYDKDFNNEADTPDNFQSRRPNTSFCFLDIRSPGLGDTAMYLCATSRDKNSRANGYTFGSGTRLTVV.

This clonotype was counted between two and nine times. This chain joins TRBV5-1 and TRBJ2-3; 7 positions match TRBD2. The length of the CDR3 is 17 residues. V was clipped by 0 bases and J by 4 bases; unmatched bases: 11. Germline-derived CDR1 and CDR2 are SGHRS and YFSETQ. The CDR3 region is CASSLDSFGGVPDTQYF. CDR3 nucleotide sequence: TGCGCCAGCAGCTTGGATTCGTTTGGGGGGGTCCCAGATACGCAGTATTTT.

The CDR3 DNA sequence: TGTGCCAGCAGCCCCTGGCGGACAGGGCCTTTTTTTACGCAGTATTTT. Its translation is CASSPWRTGPFFTQYF. The chain carries TRBV6-5 and TRBJ2-3, with TRBD1 matching 8 bases. Germline CDR1 is MNHEY and CDR2 is SVGAGI. CDR3 length: 16 amino acids. V was pared by 6 bases and J by 8 bases, with 16 bases of the junction left unmatched.

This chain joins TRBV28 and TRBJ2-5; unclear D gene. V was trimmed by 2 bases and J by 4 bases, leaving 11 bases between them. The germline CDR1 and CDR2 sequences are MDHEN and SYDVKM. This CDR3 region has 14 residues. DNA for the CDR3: TGTGCCAGCAGTTTACGAGAGGATGGAGAGACCCAGTACTTC. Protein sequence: CASSLREDGETQYF.

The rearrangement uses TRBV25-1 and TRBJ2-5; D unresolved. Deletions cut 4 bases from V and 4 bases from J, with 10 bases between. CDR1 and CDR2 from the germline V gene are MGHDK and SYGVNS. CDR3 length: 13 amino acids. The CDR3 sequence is CASSVQNPETQYF. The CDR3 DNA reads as TGTGCCAGCAGTGTACAGAACCCAGAGACCCAGTACTTC.

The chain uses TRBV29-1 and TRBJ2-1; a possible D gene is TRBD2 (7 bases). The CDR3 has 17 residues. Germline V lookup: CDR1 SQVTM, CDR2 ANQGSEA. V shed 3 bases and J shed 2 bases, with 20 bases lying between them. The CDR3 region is CSVDGAPTGTTYNEQFF. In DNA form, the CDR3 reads TGCAGCGTTGACGGTGCCCCAACAGGGACTACCTACAATGAGCAGTTCTTC.

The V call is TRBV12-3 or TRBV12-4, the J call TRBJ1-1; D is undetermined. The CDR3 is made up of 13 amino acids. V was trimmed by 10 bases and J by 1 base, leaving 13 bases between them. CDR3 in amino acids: CATQTRANTEAFF. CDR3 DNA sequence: TGTGCCACCCAGACCCGAGCGAACACTGAAGCTTTCTTT.

The CDR3 loop reads CSARDGTSVYEQYF. The CDR3 nucleotides read TGCAGTGCTAGAGATGGGACTAGCGTTTACGAGCAGTACTTC. This chain joins TRBV20-1 and TRBJ2-7, with 10 bases that match TRBD2. Germline V CDR1 and CDR2: DFQATT, SNEGSKA (reference sequence). This CDR3 contains 14 residues. V shed 0 bases and J 4 bases; nucleotides not matched to a gene: 3.

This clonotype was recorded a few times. CDR3 DNA: TGTGCCAGCAGCGTTGGGACAGTTAGCAATCAGCCCCAGCATTTT. Translated: CASSVGTVSNQPQHF. V usage is TRBV7-9 and J usage is TRBJ1-5, with TRBD1 matching over 7 bases. The CDR3 extends over 15 amino acids. Germline CDR1 and CDR2: SEHNR and FQNEAQ (reference sequence). V was clipped by 5 bases and J by 0 bases; unmatched bases: 4.

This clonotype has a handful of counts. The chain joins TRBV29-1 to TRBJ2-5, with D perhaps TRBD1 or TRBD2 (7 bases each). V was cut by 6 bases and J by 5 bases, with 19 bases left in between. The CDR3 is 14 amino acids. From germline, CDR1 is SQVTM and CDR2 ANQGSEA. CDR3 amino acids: CSVRGGTARETQYF. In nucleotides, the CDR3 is TGCAGCGTCCGGGGAGGGACAGCACGGGAGACCCAGTACTTC.

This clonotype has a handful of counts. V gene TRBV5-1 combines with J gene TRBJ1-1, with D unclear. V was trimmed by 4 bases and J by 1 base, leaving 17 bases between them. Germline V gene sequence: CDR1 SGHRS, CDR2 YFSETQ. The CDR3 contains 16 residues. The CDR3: CASSPGSNYQNTEAFF. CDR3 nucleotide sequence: TGCGCCAGCAGCCCCGGGTCCAACTACCAGAACACTGAAGCTTTCTTT.

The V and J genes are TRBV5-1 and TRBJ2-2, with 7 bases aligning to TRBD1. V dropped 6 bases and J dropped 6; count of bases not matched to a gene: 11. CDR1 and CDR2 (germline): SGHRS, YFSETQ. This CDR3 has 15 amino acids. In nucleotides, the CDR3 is TGCGCCAGCATGAGCGAGGGGGCGTTTTCCGGGGAGCTGTTTTTT. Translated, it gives CASMSEGAFSGELFF.

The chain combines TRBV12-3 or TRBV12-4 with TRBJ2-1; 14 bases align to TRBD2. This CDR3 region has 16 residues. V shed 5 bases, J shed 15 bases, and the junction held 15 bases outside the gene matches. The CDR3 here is CASSPGLAGGPRTVFF. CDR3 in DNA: TGTGCCAGCAGTCCTGGACTAGCGGGGGGCCCGAGGACGGTGTTCTTC.

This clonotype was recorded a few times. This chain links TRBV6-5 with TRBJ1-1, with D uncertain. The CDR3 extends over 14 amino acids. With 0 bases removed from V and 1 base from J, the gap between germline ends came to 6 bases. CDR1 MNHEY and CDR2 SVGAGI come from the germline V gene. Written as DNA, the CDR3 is TGTGCCAGCAGTTACTCGGAAGGGAACACTGAAGCTTTCTTT. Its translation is CASSYSEGNTEAFF.

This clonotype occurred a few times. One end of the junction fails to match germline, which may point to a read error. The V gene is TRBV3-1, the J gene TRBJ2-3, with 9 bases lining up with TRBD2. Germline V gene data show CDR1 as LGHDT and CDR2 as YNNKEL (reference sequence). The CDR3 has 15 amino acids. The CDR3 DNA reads TGTGCCAGCAGCCATAGCGGGGGAGGCACATATACGCAGTATTTT. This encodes CASSHSGGGTYTQYF.

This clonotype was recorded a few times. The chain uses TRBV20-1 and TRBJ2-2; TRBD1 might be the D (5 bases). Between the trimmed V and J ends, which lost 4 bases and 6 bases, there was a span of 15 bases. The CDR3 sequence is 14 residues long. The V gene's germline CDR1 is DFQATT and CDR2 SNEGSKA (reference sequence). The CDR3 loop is CSAKGRVGAGELFF. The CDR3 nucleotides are TGCAGTGCTAAGGGCAGGGTTGGGGCCGGGGAGCTGTTTTTT.

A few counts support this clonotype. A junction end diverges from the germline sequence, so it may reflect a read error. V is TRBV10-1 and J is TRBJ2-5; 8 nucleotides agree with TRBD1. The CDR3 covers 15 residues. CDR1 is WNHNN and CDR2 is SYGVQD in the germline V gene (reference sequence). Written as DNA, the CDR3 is TGCGCCGGCAGTCCGTCCGGACAGGGCCGCGAGACCCAGTACTTC. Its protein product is CAGSPSGQGRETQYF.

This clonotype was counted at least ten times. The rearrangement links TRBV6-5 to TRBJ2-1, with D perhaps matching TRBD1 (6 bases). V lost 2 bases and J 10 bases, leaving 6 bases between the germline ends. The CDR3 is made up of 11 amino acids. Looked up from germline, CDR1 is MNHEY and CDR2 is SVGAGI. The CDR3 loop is CASSYRGEQFF. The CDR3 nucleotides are TGTGCCAGCAGTTACAGGGGGGAGCAGTTCTTC.

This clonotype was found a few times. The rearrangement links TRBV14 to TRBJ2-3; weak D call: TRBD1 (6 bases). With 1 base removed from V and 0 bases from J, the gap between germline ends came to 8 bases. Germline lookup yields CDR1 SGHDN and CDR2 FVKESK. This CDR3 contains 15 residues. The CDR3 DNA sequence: TGTGCCAGCAGCCAAGGGACAGCTAGCACAGATACGCAGTATTTT. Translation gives CASSQGTASTDTQYF.

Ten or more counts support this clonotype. CDR3 in DNA: TGTGCCAGCAGTCACAGGGCGCAACCTAACTACGAGCAGTACTTC. It yields the protein CASSHRAQPNYEQYF. V gene TRBV6-5 combines with J gene TRBJ2-7, with D maybe TRBD1 (6 bases). Germline V gene sequence: CDR1 MNHEY, CDR2 SVGAGI. V lost 5 bases to trimming and J lost 3 bases, with 17 bases between them. The CDR3 length is 15 residues.

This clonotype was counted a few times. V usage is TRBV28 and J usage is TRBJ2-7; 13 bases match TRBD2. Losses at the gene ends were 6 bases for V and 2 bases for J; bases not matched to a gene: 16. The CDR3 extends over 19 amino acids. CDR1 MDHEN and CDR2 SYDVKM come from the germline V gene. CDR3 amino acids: CASSHNPSGLAGPTYEQYF. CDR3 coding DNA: TGTGCCAGCAGCCACAATCCCTCGGGACTAGCGGGGCCGACCTACGAGCAGTACTTC. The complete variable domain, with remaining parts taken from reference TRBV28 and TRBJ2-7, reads DVKVTQSSRYLVKRTGEKVFLECVQDMDHENMFWYRQDPGLGLRLIYFSYDVKMKEKGDIPEGYSVSREKKERFSLILESASTNQTSMYLCASSHNPSGLAGPTYEQYFGPGTRLTVT.